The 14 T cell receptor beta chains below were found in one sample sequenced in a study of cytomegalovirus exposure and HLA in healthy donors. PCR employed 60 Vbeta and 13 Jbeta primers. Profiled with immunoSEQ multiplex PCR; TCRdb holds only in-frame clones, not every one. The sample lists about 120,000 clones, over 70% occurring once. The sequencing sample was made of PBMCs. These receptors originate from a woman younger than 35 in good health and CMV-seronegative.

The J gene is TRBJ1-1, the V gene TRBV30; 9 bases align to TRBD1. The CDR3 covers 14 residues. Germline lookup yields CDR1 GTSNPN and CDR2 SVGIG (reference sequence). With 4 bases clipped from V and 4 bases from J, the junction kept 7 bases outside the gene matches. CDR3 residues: CAWIARDRVTEAFF. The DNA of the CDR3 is TGTGCCTGGATTGCGCGGGACAGGGTCACTGAAGCTTTCTTT.

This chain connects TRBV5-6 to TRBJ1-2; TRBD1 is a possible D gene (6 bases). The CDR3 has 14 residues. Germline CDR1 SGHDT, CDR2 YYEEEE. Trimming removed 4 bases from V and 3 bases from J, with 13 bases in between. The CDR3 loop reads CASSVTGRDYGYTF. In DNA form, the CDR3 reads TGTGCCAGCAGCGTCACAGGGAGGGACTATGGCTACACCTTC.

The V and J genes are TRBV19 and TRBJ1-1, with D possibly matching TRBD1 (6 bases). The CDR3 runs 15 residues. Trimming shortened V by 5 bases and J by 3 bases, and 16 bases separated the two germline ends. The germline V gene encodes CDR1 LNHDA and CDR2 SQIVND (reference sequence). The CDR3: CASSVSTGFYTEAFF. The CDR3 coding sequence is TGTGCCAGTAGTGTTTCAACAGGGTTCTACACTGAAGCTTTCTTT.

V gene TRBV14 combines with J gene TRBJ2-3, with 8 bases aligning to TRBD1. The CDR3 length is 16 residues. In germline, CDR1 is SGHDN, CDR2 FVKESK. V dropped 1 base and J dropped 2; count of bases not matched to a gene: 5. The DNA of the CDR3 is TGTGCCAGCAGCCAAGGGACAGGGACTCACACAGATACGCAGTATTTT. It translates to CASSQGTGTHTDTQYF.

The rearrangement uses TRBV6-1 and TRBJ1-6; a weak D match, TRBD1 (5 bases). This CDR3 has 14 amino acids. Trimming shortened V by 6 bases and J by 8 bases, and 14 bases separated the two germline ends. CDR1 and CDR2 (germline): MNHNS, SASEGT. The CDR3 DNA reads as TGTGCCAGCAGGAGTCTAGGGGATTATTCACCCCTCCACTTT. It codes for CASRSLGDYSPLHF.

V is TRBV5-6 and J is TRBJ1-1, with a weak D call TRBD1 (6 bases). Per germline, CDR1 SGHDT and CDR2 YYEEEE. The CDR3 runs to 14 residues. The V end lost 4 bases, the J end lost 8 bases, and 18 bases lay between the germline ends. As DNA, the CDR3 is TGTGCCAGCAGCATGGAGTCAAGGGGGAGCGAAGCTTTCTTT. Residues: CASSMESRGSEAFF.

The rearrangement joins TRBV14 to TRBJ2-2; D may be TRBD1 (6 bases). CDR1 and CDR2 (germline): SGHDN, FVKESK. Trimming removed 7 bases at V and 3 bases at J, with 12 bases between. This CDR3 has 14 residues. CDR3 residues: CASTAGQYTGELFF. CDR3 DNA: TGTGCCAGCACCGCCGGACAGTACACCGGGGAGCTGTTTTTT.

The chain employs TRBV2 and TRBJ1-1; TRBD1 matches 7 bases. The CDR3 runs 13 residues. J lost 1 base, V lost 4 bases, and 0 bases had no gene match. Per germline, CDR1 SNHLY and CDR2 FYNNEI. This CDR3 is CASSGQGNTEAFF. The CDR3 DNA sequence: TGTGCCAGCAGTGGACAGGGGAACACTGAAGCTTTCTTT.

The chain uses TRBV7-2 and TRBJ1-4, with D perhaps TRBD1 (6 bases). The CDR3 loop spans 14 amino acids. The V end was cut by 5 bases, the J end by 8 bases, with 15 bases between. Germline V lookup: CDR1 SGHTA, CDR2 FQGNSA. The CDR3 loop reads CASSVITGYEKLFF. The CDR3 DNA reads TGTGCCAGCAGCGTTATCACAGGGTACGAAAAACTGTTTTTT.

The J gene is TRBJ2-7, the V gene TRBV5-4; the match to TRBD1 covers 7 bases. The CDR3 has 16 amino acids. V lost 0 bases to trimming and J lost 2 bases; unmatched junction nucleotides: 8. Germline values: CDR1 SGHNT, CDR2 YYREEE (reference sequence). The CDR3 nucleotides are TGTGCCAGCAGCTTGGCGGTAGGGACAGTTACCTACGAGCAGTACTTC. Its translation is CASSLAVGTVTYEQYF.

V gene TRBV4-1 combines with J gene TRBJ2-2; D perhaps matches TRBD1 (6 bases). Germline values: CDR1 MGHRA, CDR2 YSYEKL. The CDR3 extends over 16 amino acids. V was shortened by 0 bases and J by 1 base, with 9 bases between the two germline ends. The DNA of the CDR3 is TGCGCCAGCAGCCAAGAGGTGACAGGGAACACCGGGGAGCTGTTTTTT. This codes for CASSQEVTGNTGELFF.

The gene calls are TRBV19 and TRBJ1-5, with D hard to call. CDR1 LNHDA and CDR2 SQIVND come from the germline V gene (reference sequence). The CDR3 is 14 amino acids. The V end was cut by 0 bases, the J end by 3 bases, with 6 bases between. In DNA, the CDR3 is TGTGCCAGTAGTATAGAAACAGACAATCAGCCCCAGCATTTT. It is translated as CASSIETDNQPQHF.

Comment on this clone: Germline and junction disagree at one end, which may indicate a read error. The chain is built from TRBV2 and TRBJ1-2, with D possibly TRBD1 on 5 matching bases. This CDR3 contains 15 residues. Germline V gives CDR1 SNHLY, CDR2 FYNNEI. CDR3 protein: CASSDGFLWDYGHTF. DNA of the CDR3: TGTGCCAGCAGTGACGGATTCCTCTGGGACTATGGCCACACCTTC.

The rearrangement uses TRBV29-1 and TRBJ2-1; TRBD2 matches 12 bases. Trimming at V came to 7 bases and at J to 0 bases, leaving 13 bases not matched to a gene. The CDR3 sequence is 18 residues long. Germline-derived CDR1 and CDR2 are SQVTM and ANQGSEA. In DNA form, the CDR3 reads TGCAGCGCTCTACCGGGACTAGCGGGTCCGAGCTCCTACAATGAGCAGTTCTTC. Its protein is CSALPGLAGPSSYNEQFF.